The 20 T cell receptor beta chains below come from one sample, sequenced in a study of T cells in pancreatic ductal adenocarcinoma. Using immunoSEQ multiplex PCR, the repertoire was profiled, and TCRdb retains in-frame clones only, with some absent. The sample has 97,000 or so clones; 90% to 95% are singletons. Selected pancreatic ductal adenocarcinoma patients had undergone surgery without neoadjuvant therapy. Sequenced: PBMCs. Receptors were obtained from a human donor with pancreatic ductal adenocarcinoma.

Details on this clone: The CDR3 ends on some other residue instead of the conserved phenylalanine or tryptophan, so this is likely a read error. It is unclear where the CDR3 begins or ends on the DNA, so no DNA is shown, and the CDR3 is as TCRdb lists it. The chain recombines TRBV20-1 with TRBJ2-3; TRBD2, the table's D call, lacks a check against the DNA. CDR1 and CDR2 from the germline V gene are DFQATT and SNEGSKA (reference sequence). The CDR3 spans 10 amino acids, including both terminal residues. CDR3 in amino acids: CSARDVRTNL.

This sequence joins TRBV7-9 and TRBJ2-3; weak D call: TRBD2 (5 bases). The CDR3 length is 13 residues. V shed 5 bases and J shed 5 bases, with 11 bases lying between them. Germline V gene lookup returns CDR1 SEHNR and CDR2 FQNEAQ (reference sequence). CDR3 protein: CASSEGGRDTQYF. The CDR3 DNA reads as TGTGCCAGCAGCGAGGGTGGGAGAGATACGCAGTATTTT.

The chain is built from TRBV28 and TRBJ2-1; no reliable D call. The CDR3 covers 13 residues. Trimming shortened V by 2 bases and J by 3 bases, and 5 bases separated the two germline ends. Germline V gives CDR1 MDHEN, CDR2 SYDVKM. In DNA form, the CDR3 reads TGTGCCAGCAGTTTAGTGAGCTACAATGAGCAGTTCTTC. Translating gives CASSLVSYNEQFF. Full variable domain (remainder filled in from reference TRBV28 and TRBJ2-1): DVKVTQSSRYLVKRTGEKVFLECVQDMDHENMFWYRQDPGLGLRLIYFSYDVKMKEKGDIPEGYSVSREKKERFSLILESASTNQTSMYLCASSLVSYNEQFFGPGTRLTVL.

J is TRBJ2-7 and V is TRBV28; 9 bases are shared with TRBD1. Germline-derived CDR1 and CDR2 are MDHEN and SYDVKM. The CDR3 has 14 residues. V shed 5 bases, J shed 6 bases, and the junction held 8 bases outside the gene matches. Written as DNA, the CDR3 is TGTGCCAGCAGTCGGGCTACAGGGGGCGGCGAGCAGTACTTC. This gives the protein CASSRATGGGEQYF.

This chain uses TRBV6-1 with TRBJ1-4, with D maybe TRBD1 (5 bases). The V gene's germline CDR1 is MNHNS and CDR2 SASEGT. CDR3 length: 15 amino acids. V was pared by 4 bases and J by 3 bases, with 12 bases between. The CDR3 bases are TGTGCCAGCAGTGCCCGGGGGTCAGCTAATGAAAAACTGTTTTTT. Protein product: CASSARGSANEKLFF.

This clone was counted once. This rearrangement joins TRBV7-9 to TRBJ2-1; 10 nucleotides agree with TRBD2. V trimming: 5 bases; J trimming: 4 bases; junction bases outside the gene matches: 5. The CDR3 extends over 15 amino acids. Germline values: CDR1 SEHNR, CDR2 FQNEAQ (reference sequence). CDR3 bases: TGTGCCAGCAGCCAAGGACTAGCGGATTACAATGAGCAGTTCTTC. Translated: CASSQGLADYNEQFF.

The J gene is TRBJ1-2, the V gene TRBV19, with a tentative D call TRBD1 (6 bases). The V end lost 7 bases, the J end lost 8 bases, and 20 bases lay between the germline ends. The CDR3 is 14 amino acids. Looked up from germline, CDR1 is LNHDA and CDR2 is SQIVND (reference sequence). Here the CDR3 reads CASKRSRDTLGYTF. CDR3 nucleotide sequence: TGTGCCAGTAAGAGGAGCCGGGACACCCTAGGCTACACCTTC.

The chain recombines TRBV19 with TRBJ1-3, with D hard to call. The V gene lost 5 bases and the J gene lost 1 base, with 6 bases spanning the gap. This CDR3 spans 13 amino acids. From germline, CDR1 is LNHDA and CDR2 SQIVND (reference sequence). CDR3 loop: CASSPVSGNTIYF. The DNA for the CDR3 is TGTGCCAGTAGTCCAGTTTCTGGAAACACCATATATTTT. The whole variable domain, filled in from reference TRBV19 and TRBJ1-3, reads DGGITQSPKYLFRKEGQNVTLSCEQNLNHDAMYWYRQDPGQGLRLIYYSQIVNDFQKGDIAEGYSVSREKKESFPLTVTSAQKNPTAFYLCASSPVSGNTIYFGEGSWLTVV.

The chain couples TRBV19 to TRBJ2-3; D is undetermined. Trimming stripped 3 bases from V and 0 bases from J, with 7 bases between. Looked up from germline, CDR1 is LNHDA and CDR2 is SQIVND (reference sequence). This CDR3 contains 14 residues. CDR3 residues: CASSMGRSTDTQYF. The DNA of the CDR3 is TGTGCCAGTAGTATGGGCAGGAGCACAGATACGCAGTATTTT.

CDR3 region: CASSIDRDFYGYTF. The CDR3 DNA sequence: TGTGCCAGTAGTATAGACAGGGACTTCTACGGCTACACCTTC. The chain employs TRBV19 and TRBJ1-2; maybe TRBD1 (5 bases). The CDR3 spans 14 residues. CDR1 is LNHDA and CDR2 is SQIVND in the germline V gene (reference sequence). Deletions cut 0 bases from V and 8 bases from J, with 13 bases between.

The chain combines TRBV30 with TRBJ2-3, with 7 nucleotides matching TRBD1. The V gene end was trimmed by 1 base and the J gene end by 0 bases; junction bases not matched to a gene: 4. This CDR3 is 15 amino acids long. Per germline, CDR1 GTSNPN and CDR2 SVGIG (reference sequence). CDR3: CAWSGGQSSTDTQYF. The CDR3 DNA reads TGTGCCTGGAGTGGGGGACAGTCTAGCACAGATACGCAGTATTTT.

The rearrangement links TRBV9 to TRBJ1-4, with 8 bases that match TRBD1. This CDR3 spans 15 amino acids. CDR1 and CDR2 from the germline V gene are SGDLS and YYNGEE. Losses at the gene ends were 5 bases for V and 8 bases for J; bases not matched to a gene: 11. CDR3 in amino acids: CASSAFGQGGEKLFF. CDR3 coding DNA: TGTGCCAGCAGTGCATTCGGACAGGGAGGGGAAAAACTGTTTTTT.

This clone was counted between two and nine times. The V and J genes are TRBV10-1 and TRBJ2-5, with TRBD1 identical over 7 bases. Looked up from germline, CDR1 is WNHNN and CDR2 is SYGVQD (reference sequence). The CDR3 totals 13 residues. V lost 7 bases, J lost 5 bases, and 7 bases stayed unmatched. The CDR3 DNA reads as TGCGCCAGCACCCCGACAGGGAGCGAGACCCAGTACTTC. This gives the protein CASTPTGSETQYF.

This clone was seen once. The V and J genes are TRBV28 and TRBJ1-5, with 8 bases fitting TRBD1. Germline CDR1 is MDHEN and CDR2 is SYDVKM. The CDR3 has 12 amino acids. J gave up 6 bases and V 6 bases, and 1 base lay outside the gene matches. This chain's CDR3 is CASSRGLQPQHF. CDR3 bases: TGTGCCAGCAGCAGGGGGCTTCAGCCCCAGCATTTT.

This sequence joins TRBV28 and TRBJ2-1, with 9 bases identical to TRBD1. Germline V CDR1 and CDR2: MDHEN, SYDVKM. The length of the CDR3 is 14 residues. The ends lost 7 bases at V and 5 bases at J; junction bases unmatched: 6. The CDR3, as DNA: TGTGCCAGCATTCCGACAGGGGGGAACAATGAGCAGTTCTTC. Encoded protein: CASIPTGGNNEQFF.

The genes are TRBV7-3 and TRBJ1-1, with D possibly being TRBD1 (5 bases). Trimming took off 3 bases at V and 3 bases at J, with 14 bases between the two ends. Per the germline V gene, CDR1 is SGHTA and CDR2 is FQGTGA. This CDR3 contains 15 residues. This CDR3 is CASSLNAGLDTEAFF. In nucleotides, the CDR3 is TGTGCCAGCAGCTTGAATGCAGGGTTGGACACTGAAGCTTTCTTT.

The chain is built from TRBV27 and TRBJ1-3; D is unresolved. V was shortened by 4 bases and J by 0 bases, with 7 bases between the two germline ends. The V gene's germline CDR1 is MNHEY and CDR2 SMNVEV (reference sequence). The CDR3 spans 14 residues. CDR3 nucleotides: TGTGCCAGCAGTTCCGGGAGCTCTGGAAACACCATATATTTT. Protein product: CASSSGSSGNTIYF.

The chain couples TRBV7-6 to TRBJ2-1; 7 bases match TRBD2. CDR1 and CDR2 (germline): SGHVS, FNYEAQ. This CDR3 is 17 amino acids long. With 3 bases clipped from V and 0 bases from J, the junction kept 8 bases outside the gene matches. CDR3 protein: CASSFLASGSSYNEQFF. The CDR3, as DNA: TGTGCCAGCAGCTTTTTAGCTAGCGGTAGCTCCTACAATGAGCAGTTCTTC. Drawing the rest from reference TRBV7-6 and TRBJ2-1, the complete variable domain is GAGVSQSPRYKVTKRGQDVALRCDPISGHVSLYWYRQALGQGPEFLTYFNYEAQQDKSGLPNDRFSAERPEGSISTLTIQRTEQRDSAMYRCASSFLASGSSYNEQFFGPGTRLTVL.

The sample holds a few counts of this clone. The genes are TRBV18 and TRBJ2-7; 7 bases agree with TRBD2. The CDR3 totals 13 residues. The germline V gene encodes CDR1 KGHSH and CDR2 LQKENI. Trimming at V came to 3 bases and at J to 3 bases, leaving 2 bases not matched to a gene. CDR3 residues: CASSPSGNYEQYF. The CDR3 DNA sequence: TGTGCCAGCTCACCGAGCGGGAACTACGAGCAGTACTTC.

This rearrangement joins TRBV6-1 to TRBJ1-3; D perhaps matches TRBD1 (5 bases). The CDR3 is made up of 13 amino acids. CDR1 and CDR2 from the germline V gene are MNHNS and SASEGT. The V and J ends lost 6 bases and 3 bases respectively, with 9 bases between them. CDR3 loop: CASRAGYGNTIYF. The CDR3 nucleotides are TGTGCCAGCAGAGCAGGGTATGGAAACACCATATATTTT.